These T cell receptor beta chains were read from a single sample in a study of cytomegalovirus exposure and HLA in healthy donors. Assay: immunoSEQ multiplex PCR; the TCRdb copy retains only in-frame clones and omits some. The table records 35,000 to 45,000 clones, 50% of them present only once. The specimen sequenced was PBMCs. The receptor source for this set is a human donor in good health. CDR3s include the opening cysteine and the closing phenylalanine or tryptophan. The D gene is left open where the match is weak. Size values are once, few and many counts, or a class for expanded clones, and some rows have none.

V: TRBV4-3
D: -
J: TRBJ2-3
size: once
CDR3: CASSQDYVRADFTDTQYF
DNA: TGCGCCAGCAGCCAAGATTACGTGAGGGCCGACTTCACAGATACGCAGTATTTT

V: TRBV11-2
D: TRBD2
J: TRBJ2-1
size: -
CDR3: CASSSSLGGGRRNEQFF
DNA: TGTGCCAGCAGCTCCTCGCTCGGGGGGGGGCGCCGCAATGAGCAGTTCTTC

V: TRBV4-3
D: TRBD1
J: TRBJ2-7
size: -
CDR3: CASSRDRGGYEQYF
DNA: TGCGCCAGCAGCCGGGACAGGGGAGGATACGAGCAGTACTTC

V: TRBV28
D: -
J: TRBJ1-1
size: -
CDR3: CASRIRPGRWVNTEAFF
DNA: TGTGCCAGCAGGATTCGCCCAGGGCGGTGGGTGAACACTGAAGCTTTCTTT

V: TRBV18
D: -
J: TRBJ2-3
size: few
CDR3: CASSQTEKDTQYF
DNA: TGTGCCAGCTCACAGACAGAAAAAGATACGCAGTATTTT

V: TRBV10-3
D: -
J: TRBJ1-1
size: -
CDR3: CAISVDSVQTEAFF
DNA: TGTGCCATCAGTGTAGACAGCGTGCAGACTGAAGCTTTCTTT

V: TRBV18
D: TRBD1
J: TRBJ2-6
size: -
CDR3: CASSPRVKGGDPGANVLTF
DNA: TGTGCCAGCTCACCACGGGTAAAAGGGGGCGACCCTGGGGCCAACGTCCTGACTTTC

V: TRBV11-2
D: -
J: TRBJ2-7
size: -
CDR3: CASSFFGGSYEQYF
DNA: TGTGCCAGCAGCTTTTTTGGAGGCTCCTACGAGCAGTACTTC

V: TRBV5-1
D: -
J: TRBJ2-1
size: -
CDR3: CASSLAIIPDYNEQFF
DNA: TGCGCCAGCAGCTTGGCTATCATTCCCGACTACAATGAGCAGTTCTTC

V: TRBV11-3
D: TRBD1
J: TRBJ2-5
size: -
CDR3: CASSLGGTGGLETQYF
DNA: TGTGCCAGCAGCTTAGGAGGGACAGGGGGCCTAGAGACCCAGTACTTC

V: TRBV18
D: TRBD1
J: TRBJ1-5
size: -
CDR3: CASSHRGEQPQHF
DNA: TGTGCCAGCTCGCACAGGGGGGAGCAGCCCCAGCATTTT

V: TRBV13
D: TRBD1
J: TRBJ1-4
size: -
CDR3: CASSFFDRATNEKLFF
DNA: TGTGCCAGCAGCTTCTTCGACAGGGCGACTAATGAAAAACTGTTTTTT

V: TRBV28
D: -
J: TRBJ1-4
size: -
CDR3: CASSSFTTRLFSGEKLFF
DNA: TGTGCCAGCAGTTCCTTCACTACCAGGCTCTTTAGCGGTGAAAAACTGTTTTTT

V: TRBV10-3
D: TRBD1
J: TRBJ2-3
size: -
CDR3: CATLGTGSTDTQYF
DNA: TGTGCCACGCTAGGGACAGGGAGCACAGATACGCAGTATTTT

V: TRBV18
D: -
J: TRBJ1-5
size: few
CDR3: CASSPSGVDQPQHF
DNA: TGTGCCAGCTCACCATCAGGGGTGGATCAGCCCCAGCATTTT

V: TRBV4-3
D: -
J: TRBJ2-3
size: -
CDR3: CASSQDFWLTGSSVTQYF
DNA: TGCGCCAGCAGCCAAGATTTTTGGCTTACGGGTTCGTCGGTTACGCAGTATTTT

V: TRBV18
D: TRBD1
J: TRBJ1-3
size: -
CDR3: CASSENRGRNTIYF
DNA: TGTGCCAGCTCAGAAAACAGGGGGCGAAACACCATATATTTT

V: TRBV7-3
D: TRBD1
J: TRBJ2-7
size: few
CDR3: CASSSGLGTGGVEQYF
DNA: TGTGCCAGCAGCTCGGGTTTAGGGACAGGGGGCGTCGAGCAGTACTTC

V: TRBV13
D: -
J: TRBJ2-7
size: -
CDR3: CASSGQLSRSYEQYF
DNA: TGTGCCAGCAGCGGACAGCTGTCTCGCTCCTACGAGCAGTACTTC

V: TRBV4-3
D: TRBD2
J: TRBJ2-5
size: -
CDR3: CASSQEGTSLRETQYF
DNA: TGCGCCAGCAGCCAAGAAGGGACTAGCCTCCGGGAGACCCAGTACTTC

V: TRBV30
D: -
J: TRBJ1-4
size: -
CDR3: CAWSSGVFDEKLFF
DNA: TGTGCCTGGAGTTCCGGGGTCTTCGACGAAAAACTGTTTTTT

V: TRBV5-1
D: -
J: TRBJ2-2
size: -
CDR3: CASSPGQSTGELFF
DNA: TGCGCCAGCAGCCCAGGACAATCCACCGGGGAGCTGTTTTTT

V: TRBV7-9
D: -
J: TRBJ2-7
size: -
CDR3: CASSLALTYEQYF
DNA: TGTGCCAGCAGCTTAGCGCTAACCTACGAGCAGTACTTC

V: TRBV6-6
D: -
J: TRBJ2-5
size: -
CDR3: CASSYRQYQIEAAQYF
DNA: TGTGCCAGCAGTTACCGTCAATACCAGATAGAAGCGGCCCAGTACTTC

V: TRBV11-3
D: TRBD1
J: TRBJ1-1
size: few
CDR3: CASSLGQGTISDTEAFF
DNA: TGTGCCAGCAGCTTAGGACAGGGGACGATATCTGACACTGAAGCTTTCTTT

V: TRBV11-2
D: -
J: TRBJ1-2
size: -
CDR3: CASSLSRGNYGYTF
DNA: TGTGCCAGCAGCTTAAGCAGGGGAAACTATGGCTACACCTTC

V: TRBV5-1
D: TRBD1
J: TRBJ2-7
size: few
CDR3: CASSPDRTYEQYF
DNA: TGCGCCAGCAGTCCGGACAGGACCTACGAGCAGTACTTC

V: TRBV11-2
D: -
J: TRBJ2-7
size: -
CDR3: CASSPSGGFSYEQYF
DNA: TGTGCCAGCTCCCCGTCCGGGGGTTTCTCCTACGAGCAGTACTTC

V: TRBV5-5
D: TRBD2
J: TRBJ2-3
size: -
CDR3: CASSLAVAVAGTTDTQYF
DNA: TGTGCCAGCAGCTTGGCTGTCGCGGTAGCGGGAACCACAGATACGCAGTATTTT

V: TRBV14
D: TRBD1
J: TRBJ1-6
size: few
CDR3: CASSRDRAVNSPLHF
DNA: TGTGCCAGCAGCCGTGACAGGGCGGTGAATTCACCCCTCCACTTT

V: TRBV10-2
D: -
J: TRBJ2-5
size: -
CDR3: CASSDDRGPSQETQYF
DNA: TGCGCCAGCAGTGATGACCGGGGTCCATCCCAAGAGACCCAGTACTTC

V: TRBV11-2
D: TRBD1
J: TRBJ1-6
size: -
CDR3: CASSLQGQLNSPLHF
DNA: TGTGCCAGCAGCCTCCAGGGACAGCTTAATTCACCCCTCCACTTT

V: TRBV19
D: TRBD1
J: TRBJ2-7
size: -
CDR3: CASSIRGSSYEQYF
DNA: TGTGCCAGTAGTATCAGGGGGAGCTCCTACGAGCAGTACTTC

V: TRBV7-7
D: TRBD2
J: TRBJ2-5
size: few
CDR3: CASSPPGGGETQYF
DNA: TGTGCTAGCAGCCCGCCCGGGGGGGGAGAGACCCAGTACTTC

V: TRBV29-1
D: -
J: TRBJ1-5
size: -
CDR3: CSAFTDSNQPQHF
DNA: TGCAGCGCCTTTACAGATAGCAATCAGCCCCAGCATTTT

V: TRBV27
D: TRBD1
J: TRBJ1-5
size: few
CDR3: CASRRTGVDGQPQHF
DNA: TGTGCCAGCAGACGCACAGGGGTTGATGGTCAGCCCCAGCATTTT

V: TRBV5-8
D: TRBD1
J: TRBJ2-5
size: few
CDR3: CASRSGQGLETQYF
DNA: TGTGCCAGCAGGTCCGGACAGGGTTTGGAGACCCAGTACTTC

V: TRBV7-9
D: -
J: TRBJ2-3
size: -
CDR3: CASSRTSGYSTDTQYF
DNA: TGTGCCAGCAGCCGAACCAGCGGGTATAGCACAGATACGCAGTATTTT

V: TRBV9
D: TRBD2
J: TRBJ2-2
size: few
CDR3: CASSVSGVNTGELFF
DNA: TGTGCCAGCAGCGTAAGCGGGGTCAACACCGGGGAGCTGTTTTTT

V: TRBV19
D: TRBD1
J: TRBJ1-2
size: -
CDR3: CASSSAGTGDYGYTF
DNA: TGTGCCAGTAGTTCAGCCGGGACAGGGGACTATGGCTACACCTTC

V: TRBV2
D: TRBD1
J: TRBJ2-1
size: -
CDR3: CASLTDRARGEQFF
DNA: TGTGCCAGCCTTACCGACAGGGCAAGGGGTGAGCAGTTCTTC

V: TRBV5-4
D: -
J: TRBJ1-1
size: -
CDR3: CASSLVKGRGTEAFF
DNA: TGTGCCAGCAGCTTGGTAAAGGGGAGGGGGACTGAAGCTTTCTTT

V: TRBV5-4
D: TRBD1
J: TRBJ1-6
size: few
CDR3: CASSQDSGTGSSPLHF
DNA: TGTGCCAGCAGCCAAGATTCCGGGACAGGGAGTTCACCCCTCCACTTT